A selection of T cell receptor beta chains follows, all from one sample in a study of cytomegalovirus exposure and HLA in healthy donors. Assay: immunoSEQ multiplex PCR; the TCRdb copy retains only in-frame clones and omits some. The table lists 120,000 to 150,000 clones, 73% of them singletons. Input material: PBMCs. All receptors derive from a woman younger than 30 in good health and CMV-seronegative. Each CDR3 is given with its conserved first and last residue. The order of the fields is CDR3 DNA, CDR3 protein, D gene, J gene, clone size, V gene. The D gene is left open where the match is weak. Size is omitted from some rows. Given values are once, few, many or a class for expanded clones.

CDR3 DNA: TGTGCCACCAGCAGAGATCTCGGGGGGTCGGGGCAGCCCCAGCATTTT
CDR3 protein: CATSRDLGGSGQPQHF
D gene: .
J gene: TRBJ1-5
clone size: .
V gene: TRBV15

CDR3 DNA: TGTGCCAGCAGTTTATATGCGACAGCCTACAATGAGCAGTTCTTC
CDR3 protein: CASSLYATAYNEQFF
D gene: .
J gene: TRBJ2-1
clone size: .
V gene: TRBV28

CDR3 DNA: TGTGCCAGCTCAAAGGGGACAGAAGCCTACGAGCAGTACTTC
CDR3 protein: CASSKGTEAYEQYF
D gene: TRBD1
J gene: TRBJ2-7
clone size: .
V gene: TRBV18

CDR3 DNA: TGTGCCACCAGCGGGGACAAGAACTACGAGCAGTACTTC
CDR3 protein: CATSGDKNYEQYF
D gene: .
J gene: TRBJ2-7
clone size: .
V gene: TRBV15

CDR3 DNA: TGTGCCAGCAGTTACGGGACAGGGAATGAGCAGTTCTTC
CDR3 protein: CASSYGTGNEQFF
D gene: TRBD1
J gene: TRBJ2-1
clone size: few
V gene: TRBV6-6

CDR3 DNA: TGTGCCAGCAGTTACTCGGCGGGAGTTTCCTACAATGAGCAGTTCTTC
CDR3 protein: CASSYSAGVSYNEQFF
D gene: TRBD2
J gene: TRBJ2-1
clone size: .
V gene: TRBV6-5

CDR3 DNA: TGTGCCAGCAGCTTAGGGACAGGGGGCGACTATGGCTACACCTTC
CDR3 protein: CASSLGTGGDYGYTF
D gene: TRBD1
J gene: TRBJ1-2
clone size: .
V gene: TRBV7-3

CDR3 DNA: TGTGCCAGCAGTCCACCGGGACAATCGACCTACGAGCAGTACTTC
CDR3 protein: CASSPPGQSTYEQYF
D gene: .
J gene: TRBJ2-7
clone size: .
V gene: TRBV6-5

CDR3 DNA: TGTGCCAGTAGTCCCCAGGGGAGGGGGACTGAAGCTTTCTTT
CDR3 protein: CASSPQGRGTEAFF
D gene: .
J gene: TRBJ1-1
clone size: .
V gene: TRBV19

CDR3 DNA: TGTGCTAGCAGCTTACCCGGGACAGGCTTGGCCGGGGAGCTGTTTTTT
CDR3 protein: CASSLPGTGLAGELFF
D gene: TRBD1
J gene: TRBJ2-2
clone size: .
V gene: TRBV7-7

CDR3 DNA: TGCGCCAGCAGCTTGGCCGGGACAGGGTTCTCTGGGGCCAACGTCCTGACTTTC
CDR3 protein: CASSLAGTGFSGANVLTF
D gene: TRBD1
J gene: TRBJ2-6
clone size: .
V gene: TRBV5-1

CDR3 DNA: TGTGCCAGCCTTCTAGCGGGGGGTACCCAAGAGACCCAGTACTTC
CDR3 protein: CASLLAGGTQETQYF
D gene: TRBD2
J gene: TRBJ2-5
clone size: .
V gene: TRBV2

CDR3 DNA: TGCGCCAGCAGCTTGGGGTGGGCCTCTGGAAACACCATATATTTT
CDR3 protein: CASSLGWASGNTIYF
D gene: .
J gene: TRBJ1-3
clone size: .
V gene: TRBV5-1

CDR3 DNA: TGTGCCAGCAGCTTCTCCCGTAGTCTCAGTTGGGGGCCCAATGAGCAGTTCTTC
CDR3 protein: CASSFSRSLSWGPNEQFF
D gene: .
J gene: TRBJ2-1
clone size: .
V gene: TRBV13

CDR3 DNA: TGTGCCACCAGCAGAGTGGGACACAGGGGAGCCACAGATACGCAGTATTTT
CDR3 protein: CATSRVGHRGATDTQYF
D gene: TRBD1
J gene: TRBJ2-3
clone size: .
V gene: TRBV15

CDR3 DNA: TGTGCCAGCCACTCGAGGGCTAGCGGATACCAAGAGACCCAGTACTTC
CDR3 protein: CASHSRASGYQETQYF
D gene: TRBD2
J gene: TRBJ2-5
clone size: .
V gene: TRBV2

CDR3 DNA: TGTGCCATCAGTGAGCCGCCGACAGGTAGCTCCTACGAGCAGTACTTC
CDR3 protein: CAISEPPTGSSYEQYF
D gene: .
J gene: TRBJ2-7
clone size: .
V gene: TRBV10-3

CDR3 DNA: TGCGCCAGCAGCCAAGAGGGGCCGGTGAATCAGCCCCAGCATTTT
CDR3 protein: CASSQEGPVNQPQHF
D gene: .
J gene: TRBJ1-5
clone size: .
V gene: TRBV4-3

CDR3 DNA: TGTGCCAGCAGCGGAGGAGAGGGTACTAGGCACAATGAGCAGTTCTTC
CDR3 protein: CASSGGEGTRHNEQFF
D gene: .
J gene: TRBJ2-1
clone size: once
V gene: TRBV7-2

CDR3 DNA: TGTGCCAGTAGAGGACTAGCGGTCTACAATGAGCAGTTCTTC
CDR3 protein: CASRGLAVYNEQFF
D gene: TRBD2
J gene: TRBJ2-1
clone size: .
V gene: TRBV19

CDR3 DNA: TGTGCCAGCAGCATTACCGGGACAATCAATCAGCCCCAGCATTTT
CDR3 protein: CASSITGTINQPQHF
D gene: .
J gene: TRBJ1-5
clone size: few
V gene: TRBV7-8

CDR3 DNA: TGTGCCAGCACCCGGGGTCCGAACACTGAAGCTTTCTTT
CDR3 protein: CASTRGPNTEAFF
D gene: .
J gene: TRBJ1-1
clone size: .
V gene: TRBV18